Shown below are 32 T cell receptor beta chains from a single sample sequenced in a study of shared clonotypes between healthy human individuals (dated by TCRdb to the early 2020s). Libraries came from the immunoSEQ multiplex PCR assay. TCRdb retrieved this table from immuneACCESS and kept in-frame rearrangements only. Not all clones are present; in checked studies, unresolved V genes account for under half, and no reason is known for the remainder. The sample table lists around 1.4 million clones, about 98.5% of them with a count of one. Of the sample, 0.3% to 0.45% is held by the ten largest clones. Source material: naive CD4+ T cells sorted from blood. What this sample's cell subset or site label stands for: CD45RA+ positively selected. The origin of the receptors is a man aged 25-40 years in good health.

Turning to this clone: The identical CDR3 is also encoded by other nucleotide sequences in the sample. The gene calls are TRBV30 and TRBJ1-3; D uncertain. There are 12 residues in the CDR3. From germline, CDR1 is GTSNPN and CDR2 SVGIG (reference sequence). V was cut by 0 bases and J by 3 bases, with 3 bases left in between. The DNA of the CDR3 is TGTGCCTGGAGTGTGCTTGGAAACACCATATATTTT. This translates into CAWSVLGNTIYF.

The chain uses TRBV5-4 and TRBJ2-7; D unresolved. The V and J ends lost 1 base and 3 bases respectively, with 8 bases between them. The CDR3 is made up of 13 amino acids. Germline V gene data show CDR1 as SGHNT and CDR2 as YYREEE (reference sequence). CDR3 in DNA: TGTGCCAGCAGCTTGCCCCCTCACTACGAGCAGTACTTC. Amino acids: CASSLPPHYEQYF.

On this clone: One end of the junction is discordant with germline, which a read error may explain. The chain employs TRBV7-7 and TRBJ2-2; 11 nucleotides align to TRBD1. Germline-derived CDR1 and CDR2 are SSHAT and FNYEAQ (reference sequence). The CDR3 spans 17 residues. DNA for the CDR3: TGTGCTAGCAGCTTAGGACCGAGGACAGGGGGCTTGGGGGAGCTGTTTTTT. Its translation: CASSLGPRTGGLGELFF.

This clone is a singleton in its sample. The rearrangement joins TRBV18 to TRBJ2-5; TRBD2 aligns across 13 bases. Germline V gene sequence: CDR1 KGHSH, CDR2 LQKENI. J gave up 5 bases and V 2 bases, and 5 bases lay outside the gene matches. The CDR3 has 16 amino acids. The CDR3 loop is CASSPGTSGIGETQYF. In DNA, the CDR3 is TGTGCCAGCTCACCAGGGACTAGCGGGATTGGGGAGACCCAGTACTTC.

The chain is built from TRBV28 and TRBJ2-1; D ambiguous. V shed 3 bases and J shed 7 bases, with 13 bases lying between them. Germline values: CDR1 MDHEN, CDR2 SYDVKM. This CDR3 region has 14 residues. CDR3 sequence (DNA): TGTGCCAGCAGTTTGTCGTGGTACGGGAATGAGCAGTTCTTC. Translation: CASSLSWYGNEQFF.

The chain employs TRBV6-1 and TRBJ1-2; D call uncertain. Trimming took off 3 bases at V and 3 bases at J, with 5 bases between the two ends. The CDR3 totals 12 residues. The germline V gene encodes CDR1 MNHNS and CDR2 SASEGT. The CDR3 DNA follows: TGTGCCAGCAGTGACGGATACTATGGCTACACCTTC. It specifies CASSDGYYGYTF.

CDR3 nucleotides: TGTGCCACCAGCAGAGGAGGGGAAGCTGAAGCTTTCTTT. Translated: CATSRGGEAEAFF. V usage is TRBV15 and J usage is TRBJ1-1; D might be TRBD1 (5 bases). The germline V gene has CDR1 LNHNV and CDR2 YYDKDF (reference sequence). The CDR3 sequence is 13 residues long. Deletions cut 1 base from V and 6 bases from J, with 9 bases between.

The rearrangement links TRBV7-6 to TRBJ2-1; D ambiguous. Germline loops: CDR1 SGHVS, CDR2 FNYEAQ. V dropped 0 bases and J dropped 2 bases, with 14 bases sitting between them. The CDR3 is 17 amino acids. The CDR3 loop reads CASSLALVESPYNEQFF. In nucleotides, the CDR3 is TGTGCCAGCAGCTTAGCGCTCGTCGAATCACCCTACAATGAGCAGTTCTTC.

This chain connects TRBV7-9 to TRBJ1-2; D perhaps matches TRBD1 (5 bases). Trimming took 5 bases from V and 4 from J, leaving 11 bases between them. Germline V lookup: CDR1 SEHNR, CDR2 FQNEAQ (reference sequence). The CDR3 loop spans 13 amino acids. CDR3 coding DNA: TGTGCCAGCAGCCCGACAGTCACCTATGGCTACACCTTC. It is translated as CASSPTVTYGYTF.

The rearrangement joins TRBV29-1 to TRBJ2-7, with 7 bases matching TRBD2. Germline V gene sequence: CDR1 SQVTM, CDR2 ANQGSEA. The ends lost 7 bases at V and 2 bases at J; junction bases unmatched: 8. The CDR3 length is 13 residues. The CDR3 DNA follows: TGCAGCGCCGGGGCGGGGGTAACCTACGAGCAGTACTTC. This encodes CSAGAGVTYEQYF.

For the CDR3, the DNA is TGTGCCACCGAGCGGGAGGCGATGGGGCTTACCTACGAGCAGTACTTC. This translates into CATEREAMGLTYEQYF. This chain uses TRBV7-9 with TRBJ2-7; 9 bases match TRBD2. Germline V CDR1 and CDR2: SEHNR, FQNEAQ (reference sequence). The CDR3 consists of 16 residues. With V trimmed by 10 bases and J by 2 bases, 15 bases remained unmatched.

V usage is TRBV9 and J usage is TRBJ1-2, with a weak D call TRBD1 (5 bases). V was cut by 2 bases and J by 4 bases, with 21 bases left in between. The CDR3 contains 17 residues. The germline V gene encodes CDR1 SGDLS and CDR2 YYNGEE. The CDR3 is CASSVGHSRLTAYGYTF. The CDR3, as DNA: TGTGCCAGCAGCGTTGGACATAGCCGCCTTACAGCCTATGGCTACACCTTC.

A note on this clone: The junction does not match germline at one end; this may be a read error. The chain employs TRBV25-1 and TRBJ2-7; the D gene is possibly TRBD2 (6 bases). There are 14 residues in the CDR3. Germline loops: CDR1 MGHDK, CDR2 SYGVNS. This CDR3 reads CASSGPGVGAAEHF. The CDR3 coding sequence is TGTGCCAGCAGTGGCCCGGGGGTTGGGGCCGCGGAGCACTTC.

The chain links TRBV7-9 to TRBJ2-1, with D perhaps being TRBD1 or TRBD2 (5 bases each). V lost 1 base, J lost 6 bases, and 13 bases lay in between. The CDR3 has 15 residues. Per germline, CDR1 SEHNR and CDR2 FQNEAQ (reference sequence). Written as DNA, the CDR3 is TGTGCCAGCAGCTTAGTTGCGGCTGGGGGCAATGAGCAGTTCTTC. This sequence encodes CASSLVAAGGNEQFF.

This chain connects TRBV18 to TRBJ1-1; D ambiguous. This CDR3 has 12 residues. Germline values: CDR1 KGHSH, CDR2 LQKENI. Trimming removed 4 bases at V and 6 bases at J, with 9 bases between. The CDR3 spells CASSRSQAEAFF. The CDR3 DNA reads as TGTGCCAGCTCACGCTCCCAAGCTGAAGCTTTCTTT. Supplemented by reference TRBV18 and TRBJ1-1, the full variable domain reads NAGVMQNPRHLVRRRGQEARLRCSPMKGHSHVYWYRQLPEEGLKFMVYLQKENIIDESGMPKERFSAEFPKEGPSILRIQQVVRGDSAAYFCASSRSQAEAFFGQGTRLTVV.

The chain employs TRBV30 and TRBJ2-6, with TRBD1 matching 7 bases. V was clipped by 3 bases and J by 0 bases; unmatched bases: 5. This CDR3 has 16 residues. The germline V gene encodes CDR1 GTSNPN and CDR2 SVGIG (reference sequence). The DNA of the CDR3 is TGTGCCTGGAGGGACAGGCTACGCTCTGGGGCCAACGTCCTGACTTTC. Translated: CAWRDRLRSGANVLTF.

This chain joins TRBV10-3 and TRBJ2-1; perhaps TRBD2 as D (7 bases). This CDR3 is built from 16 residues. Trimming took 6 bases from V and 8 from J, leaving 23 bases between them. The germline V gene encodes CDR1 ENHRY and CDR2 SYGVKD. The CDR3 DNA follows: TGTGCCATCAGGGACGGCACTCGGGGGGCACTGGATGAGCAGTTCTTC. Translated, it gives CAIRDGTRGALDEQFF.

The V call is TRBV11-1, the J call TRBJ1-2; 8 bases line up with TRBD1. Germline CDR1 SGHAT, CDR2 FQDESV (reference sequence). This CDR3 is built from 15 residues. The ends lost 5 bases at V and 1 base at J; junction bases unmatched: 6. CDR3 DNA: TGTGCCAGCAGCCAGGGGGCCGCAGTTAACTATGGCTACACCTTC. Its protein product is CASSQGAAVNYGYTF.

The chain joins TRBV7-6 to TRBJ2-1; TRBD1 matches 11 bases. V shed 4 bases, J shed 4 bases, and the junction held 9 bases outside the gene matches. Germline values: CDR1 SGHVS, CDR2 FNYEAQ. This CDR3 has 17 amino acids. CDR3 sequence: CASSSPGTGGIYNEQFF. In DNA, the CDR3 is TGTGCCAGCAGCTCCCCCGGGACAGGGGGGATTTACAATGAGCAGTTCTTC.

The table lists this clone with a count of one. Other DNA variants within this sample encode the same CDR3. The V call is TRBV5-1, the J call TRBJ2-2; possible D gene TRBD2, 5 bases. The germline V gene has CDR1 SGHRS and CDR2 YFSETQ. The length of the CDR3 is 14 residues. Trimming took 1 base from V and 3 from J, leaving 7 bases between them. The CDR3 is CASSLRGDTGELFF. The DNA for the CDR3 is TGCGCCAGCAGCTTGCGGGGTGACACCGGGGAGCTGTTTTTT. Variable domain in full (rest from reference TRBV5-1 and TRBJ2-2): KAGVTQTPRYLIKTRGQQVTLSCSPISGHRSVSWYQQTPGQGLQFLFEYFSETQRNKGNFPGRFSGRQFSNSRSEMNVSTLELGDSALYLCASSLRGDTGELFFGEGSRLTVL.

The rearrangement uses TRBV6-5 and TRBJ1-1, with D possibly matching TRBD1 (6 bases). The CDR3 covers 15 residues. Germline assignment: CDR1 MNHEY and CDR2 SVGAGI. V gave up 0 bases and J gave up 11 bases, with 19 bases separating them. As DNA, the CDR3 is TGTGCCAGCAGTTACTCGATTCTGGGGGCGCGACTTGCTTTCTTT. This sequence encodes CASSYSILGARLAFF.

V gene TRBV6-6 combines with J gene TRBJ2-5; 9 nucleotides line up with TRBD2. Germline V gene data show CDR1 as MNHNY and CDR2 as SVGAGI (reference sequence). CDR3 length: 15 residues. Losses at the gene ends were 4 bases for V and 4 bases for J; bases not matched to a gene: 7. The CDR3, as DNA: TGTGCCAGCAGTTTAGCGGGAGTTAGGTTAGAGACCCAGTACTTC. It yields the protein CASSLAGVRLETQYF.

This chain connects TRBV7-9 to TRBJ2-1; 12 positions agree with TRBD2. CDR1 SEHNR and CDR2 FQNEAQ come from the germline V gene (reference sequence). CDR3 length: 14 amino acids. V lost 3 bases, J lost 9 bases, and 3 bases stayed unmatched. The CDR3 protein is CASSLTSGSSEQFF. The CDR3 region has the DNA TGTGCCAGCAGCTTGACTAGCGGGAGCAGTGAGCAGTTCTTC.

The rearrangement uses TRBV6-1 and TRBJ2-1; D gene unclear. The CDR3 loop spans 13 amino acids. V was cut by 6 bases and J by 0 bases, with 6 bases left in between. In germline, CDR1 is MNHNS, CDR2 SASEGT. The CDR3: CASRPVSYNEQFF. DNA for the CDR3: TGTGCCAGCAGGCCAGTCTCCTACAATGAGCAGTTCTTC.

CDR3 DNA: TGTGCCAGCAGCTTAGCTGCTGGGCAGTACTTC. Protein product: CASSLAAGQYF. This chain uses TRBV7-2 with TRBJ2-7; D is undetermined. The germline V gene encodes CDR1 SGHTA and CDR2 FQGNSA. The germline V and J ends were trimmed by 0 bases and 9 bases, with 6 bases remaining between them. The CDR3 is made up of 11 amino acids.

This rearrangement joins TRBV7-9 to TRBJ2-2; 7 bases agree with TRBD1. Germline-derived CDR1 and CDR2 are SEHNR and FQNEAQ (reference sequence). This CDR3 comprises 15 residues. V dropped 3 bases and J dropped 0; count of bases not matched to a gene: 1. The CDR3 DNA sequence: TGTGCCAGCAGCTTCGGACAGGCGAACACCGGGGAGCTGTTTTTT. Its protein is CASSFGQANTGELFF.

As to this clone: The identical CDR3 is also encoded by other nucleotide sequences in the sample. CDR3: CASSEALQPQHF. CDR3 nucleotides: TGTGCCAGCAGTGAAGCGCTTCAGCCCCAGCATTTT. This rearrangement joins TRBV6-1 to TRBJ1-5; D not certain. V lost 0 bases and J 6 bases, leaving 3 bases between the germline ends. There are 12 residues in the CDR3. CDR1 and CDR2 from the germline V gene are MNHNS and SASEGT.

V is TRBV7-2 and J is TRBJ2-7; 12 bases align to TRBD2. V dropped 5 bases and J dropped 7; count of bases not matched to a gene: 9. This CDR3 is built from 15 residues. The V gene's germline CDR1 is SGHTA and CDR2 FQGNSA. CDR3 region: CASSPGTSGLGEQYF. The DNA for the CDR3 is TGTGCCAGCAGCCCGGGGACTAGCGGGTTGGGGGAGCAGTACTTC.

The V gene is TRBV6-5, the J gene TRBJ1-4; TRBD1 might be the D (5 bases). This CDR3 region has 13 residues. Germline V gives CDR1 MNHEY, CDR2 SVGAGI. The V end was cut by 5 bases, the J end by 3 bases, with 7 bases between. CDR3 DNA: TGTGCCAGCAGTACCAGGGCTAATGAAAAACTGTTTTTT. This sequence encodes CASSTRANEKLFF.

The gene calls are TRBV25-1 and TRBJ1-1; 8 nucleotides match TRBD1. From germline, CDR1 is MGHDK and CDR2 SYGVNS. The V segment lost 2 bases and the J segment 9 bases; nucleotides outside the gene matches: 11. This CDR3 region has 15 residues. CDR3 DNA sequence: TGTGCCAGCAGTGAAAGGCCTATCGGACAGGGAAAAGCTTTCTTT. Translation: CASSERPIGQGKAFF.

This rearrangement joins TRBV10-3 to TRBJ2-7; TRBD2 matches at 7 bases. The germline V gene encodes CDR1 ENHRY and CDR2 SYGVKD. This CDR3 is built from 16 residues. Unmatched junction bases numbered 13, after V lost 2 bases and J lost 6 bases. CDR3 in amino acids: CAISEMAGQGGIEQYF. DNA for the CDR3: TGTGCCATCAGTGAGATGGCCGGGCAGGGAGGGATCGAGCAGTACTTC.

V usage is TRBV15 and J usage is TRBJ2-3; 9 bases are a match to TRBD2. Germline V gene sequence: CDR1 LNHNV, CDR2 YYDKDF (reference sequence). Trimming removed 1 base from V and 5 bases from J; junction bases left unmatched: 13. This CDR3 spans 18 amino acids. The CDR3, as DNA: TGTGCCACCAGCAGAGTAAAGCGGGAGGTTCGGGGGGTAGATACGCAGTATTTT. This encodes CATSRVKREVRGVDTQYF.